This TCR beta chain was profiled in a study of low-dose radiotherapy and immunotherapy resistance in tumors. The overall study: Patients received 300 mg of oral aspirin each day across four cycles, commencing on cycle 1 day 1.

The germline V and J ends were trimmed by 2 bases and 4 bases, with 17 bases remaining between them. CDR1 SGHVS and CDR2 FQNEAQ come from the germline V gene. The CDR3 runs 16 residues. This clonotype was detected many times. TRAV and TRBV primers primed cDNA for both TCRalpha and TCRbeta. The PCR that amplified TCRs ran for around 21 cycles, relying on a constant-region primer and a V-primer adapter. Each CDR3 protein gets one entry after TCRdb re-called the reads with MiXCR. The data contain some 88,000 distinct CDR3 sequences, around 9.2% of them seen just once; the ten biggest clones take up roughly 1%. Documented time point: before trial treatment.

The V call is TRBV7-8, the J call TRBJ2-5; TRBD2 is a possible D gene (6 bases). This TCR was sampled from a male donor with prostate cancer. The sequenced sample was PBMCs, obtained before treatment. The CDR3 sequence: CASSLFGVAVRETQYF. CDR3 DNA: TGTGCCAGCAGCTTATTTGGTGTAGCGGTTCGAGAGACCCAGTACTTC.